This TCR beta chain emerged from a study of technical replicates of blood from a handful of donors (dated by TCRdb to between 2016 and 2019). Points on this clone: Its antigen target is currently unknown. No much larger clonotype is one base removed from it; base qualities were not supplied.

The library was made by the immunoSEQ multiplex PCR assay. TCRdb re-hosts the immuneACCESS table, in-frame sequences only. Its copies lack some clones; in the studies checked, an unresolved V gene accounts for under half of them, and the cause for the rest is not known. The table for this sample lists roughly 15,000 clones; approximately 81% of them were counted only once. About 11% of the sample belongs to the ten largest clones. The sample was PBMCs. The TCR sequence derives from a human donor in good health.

The CDR3 region has the sequence CASSVDPTEARYGYTF. The nucleotides read TGTGCCAGCAGCGTAGACCCAACAGAAGCACGCTATGGCTACACCTTC. In this chain, TRBV9 is recombined with TRBJ1-2; the D gene is unclear. From the cysteine up to the phenylalanine, the CDR3 has a length of 16 residues. Of all the DNA, just the CDR3 is kept, 48 bases in frame from base 1. V gives up 0 bases and J gives up 4 bases, and the segment between their germline ends measures 16 bases. The germline V gene gives CDR1 as SGDLS and CDR2 as YYNGEE.